Many counts were recorded for the clone carrying this T cell receptor (beta chain). As yet, its antigen is unknown. The sample is drawn from a study of neurological immune-mediated disorders. General study findings and limits: Subjects shared no identical expanded-clone CDR3 amino acid sequences, suggesting private TCR-beta repertoires in all groups. Whereas HTLV-1-associated myelopathy showed the most TCR clonal expansion, multiple sclerosis showed the least, with levels below those of healthy controls. It was the repertoires of 18 of 34 multiple sclerosis patients that phylogenetic grouping placed in one related-CDR3 cluster, which is a possible signature.

Germline values: CDR1 DFQATT, CDR2 SNEGSKA (reference sequence). This CDR3 comprises 13 residues. With 5 bases clipped from V and 4 bases from J, the junction kept 4 bases outside the gene matches. TCRdb called the 5' RACE reads again in MiXCR, with one record for every CDR3 protein. Among approximately 37,000 distinct CDR3 sequences listed, less than 5% were seen once. Unsorted libraries were derived from 2 million PBMCs stored at -80 C. Material for sequencing was PBMCs. The J gene is TRBJ1-2, the V gene TRBV20-1; 10 positions agree with TRBD1. The receptor was isolated from a man aged 25-40 years with multiple sclerosis. In DNA, the CDR3 is TGCAGTGCTTTGACAGGGGGCGGCTATGGCTACACCTTC. Its translation: CSALTGGGYGYTF.